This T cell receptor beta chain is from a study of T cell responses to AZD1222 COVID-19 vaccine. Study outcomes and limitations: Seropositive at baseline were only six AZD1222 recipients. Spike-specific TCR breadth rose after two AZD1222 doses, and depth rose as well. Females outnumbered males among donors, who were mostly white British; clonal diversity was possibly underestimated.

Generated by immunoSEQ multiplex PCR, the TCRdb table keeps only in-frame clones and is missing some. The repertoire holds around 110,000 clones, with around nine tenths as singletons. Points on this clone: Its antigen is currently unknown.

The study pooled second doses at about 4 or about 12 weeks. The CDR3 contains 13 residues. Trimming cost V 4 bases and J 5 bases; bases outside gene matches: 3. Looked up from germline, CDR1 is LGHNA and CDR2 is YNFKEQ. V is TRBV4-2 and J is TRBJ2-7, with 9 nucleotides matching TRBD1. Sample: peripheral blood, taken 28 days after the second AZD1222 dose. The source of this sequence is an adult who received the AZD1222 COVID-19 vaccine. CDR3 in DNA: TGTGCCAGCAGCCCCCGGGACAGGGACGAGCAGTACTTC. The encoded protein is CASSPRDRDEQYF.